This TCR beta chain was recovered during a study of blood T cell repertoires in COVID-19. The cohort comprised adults aged roughly 18 to 95 years residing in 24 US areas. Researchers sorted participants into cohorts using their self-reported clinical history. Sequenced by immunoSEQ multiplex PCR; TCRdb stores in-frame clones only, minus some. The table includes about 210,000 clones, about four fifths detected once. CDR3 length equals 13 residues. The germline CDR1 and CDR2 sequences are SGHAT and FQNNGV. V gave up 5 bases and J gave up 4 bases, with 12 bases separating them. Input material: PBMCs or T cells enriched from blood (not recorded which). This chain links TRBV11-2 with TRBJ2-7; maybe TRBD1 (6 bases). The TCR comes from a woman in her forties or fifties with acute COVID-19. The CDR3 DNA sequence: TGTGCCAGCAGCGGACAGTTGGGTTACGAGCAGTACTTC. Translated, it gives CASSGQLGYEQYF.